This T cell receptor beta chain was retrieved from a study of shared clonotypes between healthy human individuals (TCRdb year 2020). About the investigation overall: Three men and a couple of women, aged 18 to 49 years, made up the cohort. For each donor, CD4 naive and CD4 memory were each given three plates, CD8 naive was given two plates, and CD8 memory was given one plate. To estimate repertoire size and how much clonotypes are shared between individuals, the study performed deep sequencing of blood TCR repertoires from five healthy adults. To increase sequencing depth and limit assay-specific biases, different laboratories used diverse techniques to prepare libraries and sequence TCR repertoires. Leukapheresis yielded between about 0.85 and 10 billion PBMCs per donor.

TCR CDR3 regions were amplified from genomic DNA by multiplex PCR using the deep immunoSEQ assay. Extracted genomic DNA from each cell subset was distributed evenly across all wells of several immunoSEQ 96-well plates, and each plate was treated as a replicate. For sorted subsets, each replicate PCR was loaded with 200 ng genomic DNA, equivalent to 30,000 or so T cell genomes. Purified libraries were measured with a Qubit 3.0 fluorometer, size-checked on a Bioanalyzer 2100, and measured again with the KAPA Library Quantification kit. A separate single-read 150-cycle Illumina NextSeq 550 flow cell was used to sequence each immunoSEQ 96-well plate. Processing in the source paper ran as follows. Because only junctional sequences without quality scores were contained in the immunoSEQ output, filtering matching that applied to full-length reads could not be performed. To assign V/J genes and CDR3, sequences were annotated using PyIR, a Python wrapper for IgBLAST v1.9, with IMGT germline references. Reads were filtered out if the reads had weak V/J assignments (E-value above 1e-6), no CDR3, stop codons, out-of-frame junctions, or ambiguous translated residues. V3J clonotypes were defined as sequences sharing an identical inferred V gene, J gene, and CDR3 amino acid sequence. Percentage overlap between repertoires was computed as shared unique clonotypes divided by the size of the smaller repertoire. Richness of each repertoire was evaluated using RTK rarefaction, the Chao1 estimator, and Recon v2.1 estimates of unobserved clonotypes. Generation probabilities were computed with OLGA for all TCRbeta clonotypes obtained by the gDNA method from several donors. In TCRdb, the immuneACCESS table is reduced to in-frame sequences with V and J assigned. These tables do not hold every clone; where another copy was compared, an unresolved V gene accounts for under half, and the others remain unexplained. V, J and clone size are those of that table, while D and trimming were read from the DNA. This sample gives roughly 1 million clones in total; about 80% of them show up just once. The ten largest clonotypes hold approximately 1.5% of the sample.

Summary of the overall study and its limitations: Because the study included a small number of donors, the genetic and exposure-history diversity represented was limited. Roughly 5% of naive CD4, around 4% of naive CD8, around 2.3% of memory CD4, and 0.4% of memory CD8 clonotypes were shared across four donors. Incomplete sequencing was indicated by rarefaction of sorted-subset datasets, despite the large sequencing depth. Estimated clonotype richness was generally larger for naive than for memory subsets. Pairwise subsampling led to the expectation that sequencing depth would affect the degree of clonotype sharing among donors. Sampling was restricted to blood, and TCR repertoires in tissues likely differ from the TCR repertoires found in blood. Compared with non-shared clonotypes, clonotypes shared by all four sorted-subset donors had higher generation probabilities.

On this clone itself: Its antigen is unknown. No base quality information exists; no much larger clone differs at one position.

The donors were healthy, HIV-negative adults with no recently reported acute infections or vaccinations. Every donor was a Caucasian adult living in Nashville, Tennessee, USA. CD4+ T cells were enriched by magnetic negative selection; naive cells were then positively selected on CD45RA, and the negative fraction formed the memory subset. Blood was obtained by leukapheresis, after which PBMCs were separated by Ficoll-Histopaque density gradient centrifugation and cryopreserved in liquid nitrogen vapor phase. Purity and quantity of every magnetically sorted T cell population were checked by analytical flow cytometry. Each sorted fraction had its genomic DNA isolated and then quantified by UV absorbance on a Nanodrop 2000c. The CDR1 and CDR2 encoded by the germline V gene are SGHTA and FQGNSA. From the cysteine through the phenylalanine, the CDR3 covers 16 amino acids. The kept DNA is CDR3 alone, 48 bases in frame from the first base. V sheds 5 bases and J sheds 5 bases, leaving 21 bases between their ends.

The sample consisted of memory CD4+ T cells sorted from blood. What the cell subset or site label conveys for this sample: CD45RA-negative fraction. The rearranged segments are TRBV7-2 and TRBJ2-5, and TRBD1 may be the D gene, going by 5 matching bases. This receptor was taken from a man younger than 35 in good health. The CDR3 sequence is CASSPFMMSSGETQYF. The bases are TGTGCCAGCAGCCCATTTATGATGTCCTCAGGGGAGACCCAGTACTTC. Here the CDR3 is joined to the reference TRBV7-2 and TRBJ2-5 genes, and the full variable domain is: GAGVSQSPSNKVTEKGKDVELRCDPISGHTALYWYRQSLGQGLEFLIYFQGNSAPDKSGLPSDRFSAERTGGSVSTLTIQRTQQEDSAVYLCASSPFMMSSGETQYFGPGTRLLVL.